This TCR beta chain was found in a study of T cell responses to AZD1222 COVID-19 vaccine. Produced via immunoSEQ multiplex PCR; TCRdb's table is partial and in-frame only. Of roughly 70,000 clones listed, 89% are singletons. This CDR3 is 16 amino acids long. V was shortened by 5 bases and J by 5 bases, with 19 bases between the two germline ends. Germline-derived CDR1 and CDR2 are SGHTA and FQGNSA. This clonotype was obtained from an adult who received the AZD1222 COVID-19 vaccine. Here the sequenced sample was peripheral blood, taken 28 days after the second AZD1222 dose. The chain links TRBV7-2 to TRBJ1-5, with a weak D call TRBD1 (5 bases). CDR3 coding DNA: TGTGCCAGCAGCCCGGTCGGGGGGGGAAGGGATCAGCCCCAGCATTTT. It encodes CASSPVGGGRDQPQHF.